This TCR beta chain was profiled in a study of technical replicates of blood from a few donors. Using immunoSEQ multiplex PCR, the repertoire was profiled, and TCRdb retains in-frame clones only, with some absent. The sample contains 65,000 to 95,000 clones, approximately 86% of which appear only once. Trimming cost V 7 bases and J 4 bases, with 19 bases left between them. The CDR3 runs to 15 residues. Germline lookup yields CDR1 SGHRS and CDR2 YFSETQ. This clonotype was sampled from a human donor in good health. Some clones in this sample may be carry-over from other donors' samples. The specimen was PBMCs. The genes are TRBV5-1 and TRBJ2-3; D is possibly TRBD2 (5 bases). The CDR3 nucleotides are TGCGCCAGCTCACAAGGGAGCGGATGGGCAGATACGCAGTATTTT. It codes for CASSQGSGWADTQYF.